This T cell receptor (beta chain) was recovered during a study of T cell responses to AZD1222 COVID-19 vaccine. TCRdb keeps only in-frame clones here, not all; method: immunoSEQ multiplex PCR. The data contain 250,000 to 300,000 clones, around 92% of them singletons. J was trimmed by 6 bases and V by 3 bases; bases with no gene match: 5. There are 15 residues in the CDR3. From germline, CDR1 is ENHRY and CDR2 SYGVKD. This sequence was found in an adult who received the AZD1222 COVID-19 vaccine. Sample: peripheral blood, taken 28 days after the second AZD1222 dose. The chain joins TRBV10-3 to TRBJ2-7; 13 positions agree with TRBD2. The CDR3 DNA reads TGTGCCATCAGTGATCTACTAGCGGGAGGGGGCGAGCAGTACTTC. It encodes CAISDLLAGGGEQYF.